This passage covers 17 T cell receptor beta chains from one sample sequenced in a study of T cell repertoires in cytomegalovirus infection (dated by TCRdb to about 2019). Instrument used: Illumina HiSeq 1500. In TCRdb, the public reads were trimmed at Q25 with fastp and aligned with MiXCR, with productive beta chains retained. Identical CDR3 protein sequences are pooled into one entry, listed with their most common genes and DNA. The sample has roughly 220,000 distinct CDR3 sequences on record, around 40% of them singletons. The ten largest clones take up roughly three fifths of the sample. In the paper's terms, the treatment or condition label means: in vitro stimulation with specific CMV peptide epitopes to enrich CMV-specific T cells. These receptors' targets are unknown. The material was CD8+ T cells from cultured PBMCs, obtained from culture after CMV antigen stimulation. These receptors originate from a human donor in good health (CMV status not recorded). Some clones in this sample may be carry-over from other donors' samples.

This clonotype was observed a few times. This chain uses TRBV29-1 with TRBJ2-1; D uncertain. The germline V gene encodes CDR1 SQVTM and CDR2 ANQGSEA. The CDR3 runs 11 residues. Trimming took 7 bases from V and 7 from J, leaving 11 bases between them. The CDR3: CSAPKWNEQFF. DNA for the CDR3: TGCAGCGCCCCGAAGTGGAATGAGCAGTTCTTC.

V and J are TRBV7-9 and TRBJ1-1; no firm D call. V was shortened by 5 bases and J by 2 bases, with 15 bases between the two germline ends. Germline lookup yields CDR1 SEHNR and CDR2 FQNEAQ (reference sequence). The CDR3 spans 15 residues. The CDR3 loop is CASSPIGNRNTEAFF. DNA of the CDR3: TGTGCCAGCAGCCCCATAGGGAACAGAAACACTGAAGCTTTCTTT.

The CDR3 loop reads CASSQTPGYYNEQFF. The CDR3 nucleotides are TGCGCCAGCAGCCAAACTCCAGGATACTACAATGAGCAGTTCTTC. The chain recombines TRBV4-1 with TRBJ2-1, with unresolved D. V was trimmed by 2 bases and J by 3 bases, leaving 11 bases between them. Germline CDR1 reads MGHRA; CDR2 reads YSYEKL. The CDR3 runs 15 residues.

The CDR3 DNA follows: TGTGCCAGCAGCTTTCCCACCAGGAAAGAGACCCAGTACTTC. This encodes CASSFPTRKETQYF. This chain connects TRBV13 to TRBJ2-5, with unresolved D. The length of the CDR3 is 14 residues. V was cut by 3 bases and J by 3 bases, with 11 bases left in between. The V gene's germline CDR1 is PRHDT and CDR2 FYEKMQ (reference sequence).

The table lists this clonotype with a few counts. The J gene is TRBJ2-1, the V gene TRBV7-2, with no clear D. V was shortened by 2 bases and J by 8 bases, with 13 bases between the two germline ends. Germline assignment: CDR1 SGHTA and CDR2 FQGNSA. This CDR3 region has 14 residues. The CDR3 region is CASSLRHPWDEQFF. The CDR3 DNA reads TGTGCCAGCAGCTTAAGGCACCCCTGGGATGAGCAGTTCTTC.

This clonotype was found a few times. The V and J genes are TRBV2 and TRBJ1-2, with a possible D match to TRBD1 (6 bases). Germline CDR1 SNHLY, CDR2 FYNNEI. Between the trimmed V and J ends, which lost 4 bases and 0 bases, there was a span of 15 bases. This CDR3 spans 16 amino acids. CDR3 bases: TGTGCCAGCAGTGGGGGAAGGACAGCAACTAACTATGGCTACACCTTC. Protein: CASSGGRTATNYGYTF. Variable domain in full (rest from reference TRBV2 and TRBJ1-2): EPEVTQTPSHQVTQMGQEVILRCVPISNHLYFYWYRQILGQKVEFLVSFYNNEISEKSEIFDDQFSVERPDGSNFTLKIRSTKLEDSAMYFCASSGGRTATNYGYTFGSGTRLTVV.

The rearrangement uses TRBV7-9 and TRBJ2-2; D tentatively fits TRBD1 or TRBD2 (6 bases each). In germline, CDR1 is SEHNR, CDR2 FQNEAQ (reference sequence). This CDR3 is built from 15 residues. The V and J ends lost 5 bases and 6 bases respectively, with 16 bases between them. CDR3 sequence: CASSLRGQSPGELFF. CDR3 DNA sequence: TGTGCCAGCAGCCTACGGGGGCAGAGTCCCGGGGAGCTGTTTTTT.

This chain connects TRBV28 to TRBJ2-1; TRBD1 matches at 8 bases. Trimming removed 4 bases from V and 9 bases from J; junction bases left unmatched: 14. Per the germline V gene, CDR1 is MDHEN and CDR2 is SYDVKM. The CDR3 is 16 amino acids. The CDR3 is CASSSRTGKTLIEQFF. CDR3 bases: TGTGCCAGCAGTTCTAGGACAGGGAAGACCCTAATTGAGCAGTTCTTC. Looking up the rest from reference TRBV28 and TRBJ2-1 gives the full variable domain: DVKVTQSSRYLVKRTGEKVFLECVQDMDHENMFWYRQDPGLGLRLIYFSYDVKMKEKGDIPEGYSVSREKKERFSLILESASTNQTSMYLCASSSRTGKTLIEQFFGPGTRLTVL.

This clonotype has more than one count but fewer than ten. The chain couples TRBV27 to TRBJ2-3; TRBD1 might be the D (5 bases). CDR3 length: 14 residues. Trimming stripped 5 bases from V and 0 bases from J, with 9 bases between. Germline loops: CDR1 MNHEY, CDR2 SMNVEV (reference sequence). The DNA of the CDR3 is TGTGCCAGCAGTACAGGCCCTAGCACAGATACGCAGTATTTT. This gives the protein CASSTGPSTDTQYF.

CDR3 region: CASSPKVGLKTQYF. The CDR3 nucleotides read TGCGCCAGCAGCCCGAAGGTAGGGTTGAAGACCCAGTACTTC. V usage is TRBV4-1 and J usage is TRBJ2-5; no clear D gene. This CDR3 comprises 14 residues. V was shortened by 4 bases and J by 6 bases, with 15 bases between the two germline ends. CDR1 is MGHRA, CDR2 YSYEKL, per germline.

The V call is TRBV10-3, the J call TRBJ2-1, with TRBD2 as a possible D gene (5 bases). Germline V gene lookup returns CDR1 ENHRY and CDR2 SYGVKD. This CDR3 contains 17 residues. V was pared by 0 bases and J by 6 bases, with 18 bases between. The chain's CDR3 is CAISESTRRLPGNEQFF. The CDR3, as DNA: TGTGCCATCAGTGAGTCGACTCGGAGGCTCCCAGGCAATGAGCAGTTCTTC.

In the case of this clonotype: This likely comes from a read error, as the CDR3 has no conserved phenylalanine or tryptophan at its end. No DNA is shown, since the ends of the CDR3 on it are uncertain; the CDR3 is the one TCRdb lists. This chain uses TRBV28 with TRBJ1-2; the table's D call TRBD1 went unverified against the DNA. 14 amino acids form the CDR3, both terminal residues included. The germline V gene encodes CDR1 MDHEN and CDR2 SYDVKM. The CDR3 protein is CASTGGNLNYGYTL.

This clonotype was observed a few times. CDR3 sequence reads: CASSGTVGTIYEQYF. In DNA form, the CDR3 reads TGTGCCAGCAGTGGGACTGTAGGGACAATCTACGAGCAGTACTTC. V gene TRBV6-6 combines with J gene TRBJ2-7; either TRBD1 or TRBD2 may fit D (6 bases each). The germline gives CDR1 MNHNY, CDR2 SVGAGI (reference sequence). Trimming removed 5 bases from V and 3 bases from J, with 17 bases in between. The CDR3 sequence is 15 residues long.

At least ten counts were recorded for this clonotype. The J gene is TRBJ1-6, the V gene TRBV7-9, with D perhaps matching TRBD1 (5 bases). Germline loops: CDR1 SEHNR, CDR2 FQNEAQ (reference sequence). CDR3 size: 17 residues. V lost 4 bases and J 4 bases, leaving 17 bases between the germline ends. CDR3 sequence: CASSSWEGMRYNSPLHF. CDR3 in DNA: TGTGCCAGCAGCTCTTGGGAGGGGATGCGTTATAATTCACCCCTCCACTTT.

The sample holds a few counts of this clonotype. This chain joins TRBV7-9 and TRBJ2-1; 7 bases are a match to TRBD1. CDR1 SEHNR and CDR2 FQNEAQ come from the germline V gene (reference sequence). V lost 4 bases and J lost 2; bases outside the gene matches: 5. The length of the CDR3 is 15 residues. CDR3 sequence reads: CASSYPDRPYNEQFF. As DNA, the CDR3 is TGTGCCAGCAGCTACCCGGACAGGCCCTACAATGAGCAGTTCTTC.

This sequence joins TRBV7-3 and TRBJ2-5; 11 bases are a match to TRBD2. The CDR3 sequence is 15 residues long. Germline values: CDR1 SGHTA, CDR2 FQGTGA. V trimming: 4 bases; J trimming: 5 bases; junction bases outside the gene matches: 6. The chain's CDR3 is CASSSSGRKAETQYF. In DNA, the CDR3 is TGTGCCAGCAGCTCTAGCGGGAGGAAGGCGGAGACCCAGTACTTC. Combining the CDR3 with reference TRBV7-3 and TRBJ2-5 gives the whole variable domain GAGVSQTPSNKVTEKGKYVELRCDPISGHTALYWYRQSLGQGPEFLIYFQGTGAADDSGLPNDRFFAVRPEGSVSTLKIQRTERGDSAVYLCASSSSGRKAETQYFGPGTRLLVL.

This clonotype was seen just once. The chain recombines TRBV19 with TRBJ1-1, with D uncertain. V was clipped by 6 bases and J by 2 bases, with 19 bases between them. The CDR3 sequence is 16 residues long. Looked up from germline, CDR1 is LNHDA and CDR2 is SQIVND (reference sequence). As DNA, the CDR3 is TGTGCCAGTAGCCACCAGACTGGGGAAAGCAACACTGAAGCTTTCTTT. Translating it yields CASSHQTGESNTEAFF.